This note documents a single TCR beta chain sequence. As yet, its antigen is unknown. TCRdb's table, derived via immunoSEQ multiplex PCR, lists solely in-frame clones and lacks some. The sample has some 150,000 clones, around 90% seen once. With 1 base removed from V and 8 bases from J, the gap between germline ends came to 14 bases. CDR3 length: 14 residues. Germline-derived CDR1 and CDR2 are SGHAT and FQNNGV. The data belong to a study of T cell responses to AZD1222 COVID-19 vaccine. General study results and limits: Rises in breadth and depth of Spike-specific TCRs came after two AZD1222 doses.

The rearrangement uses TRBV11-2 and TRBJ1-2; D may be TRBD1 (6 bases). The clonotype was recovered from an adult in good health. The sequences come from peripheral blood, collected on day 0 of MenACWY control vaccination. CDR3 region: CASSLASGAEGYTF. DNA of the CDR3: TGTGCCAGCAGCTTAGCTTCGGGGGCAGAAGGCTACACCTTC.